This T cell receptor beta chain was identified in a study of blood T cell repertoires in COVID-19. Study summary: The United States, Italy and Spain provided the acute and convalescent COVID-19 samples. Sample material is recorded as cDNA or gDNA derived from T cells, B-cell-depleted T cells, or PBMCs.

TCRdb's copy holds only in-frame clones and misses some; the assay was immunoSEQ multiplex PCR. The sample yields approximately 98,000 clones, 88% seen once. The TCR sequence derives from a human donor in a cohort sampled during active COVID-19. The sequenced sample was peripheral blood.

CDR3: CASSWGEDTEAFF. The CDR3 DNA reads TGCGCCAGCAGCTGGGGAGAGGACACTGAAGCTTTCTTT. This sequence joins TRBV5-1 and TRBJ1-1; D gene uncertain. The germline CDR1 and CDR2 sequences are SGHRS and YFSETQ. Trimming cost V 3 bases and J 3 bases, with 9 bases left between them. The CDR3 is 13 amino acids.